The 26 T cell receptor beta chains in this list originate from one sample, sequenced in a study of T cell changes during pregnancy in multiple sclerosis. The assay was immunoSEQ multiplex PCR, and TCRdb's table has in-frame clones only and misses some. The profile shows 90,000 to 150,000 clones, about 94% of them singletons. Sample: peripheral blood, taken before pregnancy. The receptors come from a female donor with multiple sclerosis, enrolled in a pregnancy study.

V and J are TRBV28 and TRBJ2-2; 10 bases align to TRBD1. CDR1 and CDR2 (germline): MDHEN, SYDVKM. Trimming removed 2 bases from V and 3 bases from J; junction bases left unmatched: 0. The CDR3 length is 15 residues. The CDR3 loop is CASSLGTGDTGELFF. CDR3 bases: TGTGCCAGCAGTTTAGGGACAGGGGACACCGGGGAGCTGTTTTTT.

The chain employs TRBV19 and TRBJ2-1; possibly TRBD1 for D (6 bases). Germline V lookup: CDR1 LNHDA, CDR2 SQIVND (reference sequence). There are 15 residues in the CDR3. Trimming cost V 5 bases and J 1 base, with 12 bases left between them. CDR3 in amino acids: CASSPQDSSYNEQFF. Here the CDR3 DNA reads TGTGCCAGTAGTCCCCAGGACAGTTCCTACAATGAGCAGTTCTTC.

This clone was observed a single time. The rearrangement links TRBV27 to TRBJ2-1, with 10 bases aligning to TRBD1. The trim removed 5 bases at V and 7 bases at J, leaving 8 bases unmatched. This CDR3 has 15 residues. Per germline, CDR1 MNHEY and CDR2 SMNVEV (reference sequence). The CDR3 region is CASSPDRGSSNEQFF. CDR3 in DNA: TGTGCCAGCAGTCCGGACAGGGGGTCATCAAATGAGCAGTTCTTC.

This rearrangement joins TRBV28 to TRBJ2-5; D may be TRBD1 (7 bases). The CDR3 contains 14 residues. The germline V and J ends were trimmed by 7 bases and 2 bases, with 14 bases remaining between them. The germline V gene has CDR1 MDHEN and CDR2 SYDVKM. The CDR3: CASNPTGTQETQYF. The CDR3 bases are TGTGCCAGCAACCCGACAGGGACTCAAGAGACCCAGTACTTC.

CDR3 DNA: TGTGCCATCAGTGAAGGACAGGGGAATCAGCCCCAGCATTTT. The encoded protein is CAISEGQGNQPQHF. V gene TRBV10-3 combines with J gene TRBJ1-5; 9 nucleotides agree with TRBD1. With V trimmed by 3 bases and J by 4 bases, 1 base remained unmatched. This CDR3 contains 14 residues. CDR1 and CDR2 from the germline V gene are ENHRY and SYGVKD.

The chain has TRBV5-8 and TRBJ2-5, with TRBD1 identical over 8 bases. The germline CDR1 and CDR2 sequences are SGHTS and YDEGEE. The CDR3 has 14 residues. V was clipped by 2 bases and J by 6 bases; unmatched bases: 6. The DNA for the CDR3 is TGTGCCAGCAGCTTAGGACAGGGTAGAAAGACCCAGTACTTC. This encodes CASSLGQGRKTQYF.

The CDR3 protein is CASSLGLGQGATNYGYTF. The CDR3 bases are TGCGCCAGCAGCTTGGGGTTGGGACAGGGGGCCACTAACTATGGCTACACCTTC. The chain is built from TRBV5-1 and TRBJ1-2, with TRBD1 matching over 12 bases. This CDR3 spans 18 amino acids. V shed 0 bases and J 0 bases; nucleotides not matched to a gene: 6. CDR1 SGHRS and CDR2 YFSETQ come from the germline V gene.

This CDR3 reads CAWSQANQPQHF. The DNA of the CDR3 is TGTGCCTGGAGTCAGGCCAATCAGCCCCAGCATTTT. The chain employs TRBV30 and TRBJ1-5, with D hard to call. This CDR3 contains 12 residues. The V gene's germline CDR1 is GTSNPN and CDR2 SVGIG (reference sequence). Trimming stripped 2 bases from V and 3 bases from J, with 5 bases between.

This chain joins TRBV7-3 and TRBJ2-2; 7 positions match TRBD1. CDR1 and CDR2 from the germline V gene are SGHTA and FQGTGA. CDR3 length equals 16 residues. V gave up 5 bases and J gave up 1 base; unmatched junction bases: 7. The CDR3 nucleotides read TGTGCCAGCAGCAACCCCGGGACAGAGAACACCGGGGAGCTGTTTTTT. Protein: CASSNPGTENTGELFF.

The table lists this clone with a count of one. This chain links TRBV9 with TRBJ2-5; TRBD2 aligns across 8 bases. This CDR3 has 16 residues. V was clipped by 0 bases and J by 1 base; unmatched bases: 5. CDR1 SGDLS and CDR2 YYNGEE come from the germline V gene. CDR3 nucleotides: TGTGCCAGCAGCGTAGTCGGGGGGGGAATCCAAGAGACCCAGTACTTC. Translation: CASSVVGGGIQETQYF.

The genes are TRBV7-7 and TRBJ2-3, with a possible D match to TRBD2 (5 bases). From germline, CDR1 is SSHAT and CDR2 FNYEAQ (reference sequence). This CDR3 region has 14 residues. The ends were cut back, 5 bases at V and 5 bases at J, with 14 bases in the middle. CDR3 sequence: CASSPSGRVDTQYF. In DNA form, the CDR3 reads TGTGCCAGCAGCCCCTCGGGAAGAGTAGATACGCAGTATTTT.

This rearrangement joins TRBV28 to TRBJ2-5; D is ambiguous. The CDR3 is 16 residues long. Germline V gene sequence: CDR1 MDHEN, CDR2 SYDVKM. The V and J ends lost 3 bases and 1 base respectively, with 15 bases between them. In nucleotides, the CDR3 is TGTGCCAGCAGTTTCAGGTTTGTGGGCGCCCAAGAGACCCAGTACTTC. Protein sequence: CASSFRFVGAQETQYF.

This clone showed up just once. The chain has TRBV28 and TRBJ1-2; D not certain. The CDR3 is 11 amino acids. Germline-derived CDR1 and CDR2 are MDHEN and SYDVKM. The V end lost 5 bases, the J end lost 8 bases, and 9 bases lay between the germline ends. DNA of the CDR3: TGTGCCAGCAGTGGTCGAGGGGGCTACACCTTC. It specifies CASSGRGGYTF.

This chain uses TRBV2 with TRBJ1-5; the match to TRBD1 covers 7 bases. CDR3 length: 15 residues. CDR1 and CDR2 from the germline V gene are SNHLY and FYNNEI. With V trimmed by 5 bases and J by 1 base, 5 bases remained unmatched. The CDR3: CASSWTGASNQPQHF. In DNA, the CDR3 is TGTGCCAGCAGTTGGACAGGAGCAAGCAATCAGCCCCAGCATTTT.

The chain combines TRBV27 with TRBJ2-3, with 8 nucleotides matching TRBD2. The germline V gene encodes CDR1 MNHEY and CDR2 SMNVEV (reference sequence). This CDR3 is built from 14 residues. With V trimmed by 3 bases and J by 5 bases, 4 bases remained unmatched. The CDR3 nucleotides are TGTGCCAGCAGTTTCCGGGGGGGCAGAGATACGCAGTATTTT. This gives the protein CASSFRGGRDTQYF.

The CDR3 reads CASSLESGRGSTDTQYF. DNA for the CDR3: TGTGCCAGCAGCTTAGAGTCCGGGAGAGGGAGCACAGATACGCAGTATTTT. V gene TRBV7-8 combines with J gene TRBJ2-3, with D possibly being TRBD2 (6 bases). CDR3 size: 17 residues. Trimming removed 1 base at V and 0 bases at J, with 14 bases between. Germline loops: CDR1 SGHVS, CDR2 FQNEAQ.

The chain has TRBV7-2 and TRBJ2-7, with a weak D call TRBD1 (5 bases). Germline CDR1 SGHTA, CDR2 FQGNSA. The length of the CDR3 is 14 residues. Trimming pared 1 base from V and 3 bases from J, leaving 10 bases between. The CDR3 DNA is TGTGCCAGCAGCTTAGGCTCCCAGGGCTACGAGCAGTACTTC. As protein: CASSLGSQGYEQYF.

This chain uses TRBV9 with TRBJ2-7, with TRBD2 identical over 13 bases. Germline CDR1 and CDR2: SGDLS and YYNGEE. With 3 bases clipped from V and 4 bases from J, the junction kept 4 bases outside the gene matches. The CDR3 length is 15 residues. CDR3 region: CASSAGLAGVYEQYF. The CDR3 nucleotides are TGTGCCAGCAGCGCCGGACTAGCGGGGGTATACGAGCAGTACTTC.

The chain employs TRBV19 and TRBJ2-2, with D perhaps matching TRBD1 (7 bases). The CDR3 contains 16 residues. Trimming took off 5 bases at V and 5 bases at J, with 18 bases between the two ends. Germline V gene sequence: CDR1 LNHDA, CDR2 SQIVND (reference sequence). The CDR3: CASSFRRQGGTGELFF. The DNA of the CDR3 is TGTGCCAGTAGTTTTCGTAGGCAGGGGGGAACCGGGGAGCTGTTTTTT. The variable domain in full, completed from reference TRBV19 and TRBJ2-2, reads DGGITQSPKYLFRKEGQNVTLSCEQNLNHDAMYWYRQDPGQGLRLIYYSQIVNDFQKGDIAEGYSVSREKKESFPLTVTSAQKNPTAFYLCASSFRRQGGTGELFFGEGSRLTVL.

This rearrangement joins TRBV7-3 to TRBJ2-7; D is perhaps TRBD1 (5 bases). The V gene's germline CDR1 is SGHTA and CDR2 FQGTGA. The V end lost 1 base, the J end lost 3 bases, and 10 bases lay between the germline ends. CDR3 length: 14 residues. The CDR3 DNA sequence: TGTGCCAGCAGCTTAATCGCAGGGAACTACGAGCAGTACTTC. Translation: CASSLIAGNYEQYF.

This chain links TRBV7-9 with TRBJ1-1; D may be TRBD1 (6 bases). The CDR3 consists of 16 residues. V dropped 5 bases and J dropped 4 bases, with 20 bases sitting between them. Germline assignment: CDR1 SEHNR and CDR2 FQNEAQ (reference sequence). The CDR3 protein is CASSPRVGAESTEAFF. In DNA form, the CDR3 reads TGTGCCAGCAGCCCCCGGGTGGGGGCTGAAAGCACTGAAGCTTTCTTT.

This clone turned up a few times. V usage is TRBV11-2 and J usage is TRBJ1-1; no clear D. Germline V gene lookup returns CDR1 SGHAT and CDR2 FQNNGV. The CDR3 contains 12 residues. V shed 1 base and J shed 5 bases, with 5 bases lying between them. CDR3 loop: CASSLVRTEAFF. The DNA of the CDR3 is TGTGCCAGCAGCTTAGTGAGGACTGAAGCTTTCTTT.

This rearrangement joins TRBV7-3 to TRBJ2-5, with 8 bases lining up with TRBD2. The V and J ends lost 5 bases and 4 bases, in that order; junction bases with no gene match: 9. Germline V gene data show CDR1 as SGHTA and CDR2 as FQGTGA. This CDR3 is 15 amino acids long. The CDR3 spells CASSLIAGSIETQYF. CDR3 nucleotide sequence: TGTGCCAGCAGCCTTATAGCGGGGAGTATAGAGACCCAGTACTTC. Variable domain in full (rest from reference TRBV7-3 and TRBJ2-5): GAGVSQTPSNKVTEKGKYVELRCDPISGHTALYWYRQSLGQGPEFLIYFQGTGAADDSGLPNDRFFAVRPEGSVSTLKIQRTERGDSAVYLCASSLIAGSIETQYFGPGTRLLVL.

The rearrangement uses TRBV5-1 and TRBJ1-5, with TRBD1 identical over 10 bases. Germline assignment: CDR1 SGHRS and CDR2 YFSETQ. The V segment lost 4 bases and the J segment 4 bases; nucleotides outside the gene matches: 8. This CDR3 is 16 amino acids long. In DNA, the CDR3 is TGCGCCAGCAGCCCGAATCCGGGACAGGGGAATCAGCCCCAGCATTTT. Amino acids: CASSPNPGQGNQPQHF. The full variable domain, with the rest looked up from reference TRBV5-1 and TRBJ1-5, is KAGVTQTPRYLIKTRGQQVTLSCSPISGHRSVSWYQQTPGQGLQFLFEYFSETQRNKGNFPGRFSGRQFSNSRSEMNVSTLELGDSALYLCASSPNPGQGNQPQHFGDGTRLSIL.

The chain carries TRBV30 and TRBJ2-4, with D maybe TRBD2 (7 bases). The CDR3 covers 14 residues. V was cut by 2 bases and J by 3 bases, with 11 bases left in between. CDR1 and CDR2 from the germline V gene are GTSNPN and SVGIG (reference sequence). The CDR3 DNA reads TGTGCCTGGAGTAGGGGGGGCGGCAAAAACATTCAGTACTTC. Its translation: CAWSRGGGKNIQYF.

The V gene is TRBV7-2, the J gene TRBJ2-7; 8 bases align to TRBD1. Germline assignment: CDR1 SGHTA and CDR2 FQGNSA. This CDR3 comprises 14 residues. V shed 1 base and J 5 bases; nucleotides not matched to a gene: 4. CDR3 residues: CASSLGQGKNEQYF. CDR3 in DNA: TGTGCCAGCAGCTTAGGACAGGGGAAAAACGAGCAGTACTTC.